This is a list of T cell receptor beta chains from one sample in a study of T cells in Graves' hyperthyroidism and ophthalmopathy. Each CDR3 protein gets one entry after TCRdb re-called the multiplex PCR reads with MiXCR. The sample holds approximately 490,000 distinct CDR3 sequences, less than 25% seen once. Sequenced: blood. All receptors come from a woman aged 70-85 years with Graves' ophthalmopathy. The CDR3 runs from the conserved cysteine through the conserved F or W. A D gene is named only where the DNA matches it firmly. Size tells how often a clone was seen (once, few, many) or the class of an expanded clone, and some rows leave it out.

NA | TRBJ2-7 | TRBV4-3 | NA | CASSQVFGYEQYF | TGCGCCAGCAGCCAAGTCTTCGGCTACGAGCAGTACTTC
TRBD1 | TRBJ1-3 | TRBV12-3/TRBV12-4 | NA | CASSFPQGDFSGNTIYF | TGTGCCAGCAGTTTCCCCCAGGGGGACTTCTCTGGAAACACCATATATTTT
NA | TRBJ1-5 | TRBV25-1 | NA | CASSPPGSVNQPQHF | TGTGCCAGCAGTCCCCCGGGCTCAGTGAATCAGCCCCAGCATTTT
NA | TRBJ2-7 | TRBV24-1 | NA | CATSLSGSLYEQYF | TGTGCCACCAGTCTTAGCGGTTCCCTCTACGAGCAGTACTTC
TRBD1 | TRBJ1-5 | TRBV18 | NA | CASSPPGTGVGQPQHF | TGTGCCAGCTCGCCACCCGGGACAGGGGTGGGTCAGCCCCAGCATTTT
NA | TRBJ2-7 | TRBV6-1 | many | CASSDGVRGQYEQYF | TGTGCCAGCAGTGACGGCGTCCGGGGGCAATACGAGCAGTACTTC
NA | TRBJ2-3 | TRBV20-1 | NA | CSASRAGTDTQYF | TGCAGTGCTAGCCGCGCGGGGACAGATACGCAGTATTTT
TRBD1 | TRBJ1-2 | TRBV6-1 | few | CASREAGTGIGYGYTF | TGTGCCAGCAGAGAAGCCGGGACAGGAATCGGCTATGGCTACACCTTC
NA | TRBJ2-3 | TRBV29-1 | NA | CSVEGDLRDAPADTQYF | TGCAGCGTTGAAGGGGATTTACGGGACGCTCCTGCAGATACGCAGTATTTT
NA | TRBJ2-3 | TRBV5-1 | NA | CASSFHFRSYTDTQYF | TGCGCCAGCAGCTTTCATTTTCGGAGTTACACAGATACGCAGTATTTT
NA | TRBJ1-2 | TRBV12-3/TRBV12-4 | many | CASSFNRDGGYTF | TGTGCCAGCAGTTTTAACAGGGATGGGGGCTACACCTTC
NA | TRBJ2-1 | TRBV5-1 | NA | CASSPYRVPYNEQFF | TGCGCCAGCAGCCCCTACAGGGTTCCCTACAATGAGCAGTTCTTC
TRBD1 | TRBJ2-1 | TRBV12-5 | many | CASGSPGQGASSYNEQFF | TGTGCTAGTGGTTCCCCGGGACAGGGGGCTAGCTCCTACAATGAGCAGTTCTTC
NA | TRBJ1-3 | TRBV7-9 | few | CASSLGTVDSGNTIYF | TGTGCCAGCAGCTTAGGGACGGTGGATTCGGGAAACACCATATATTTT
NA | TRBJ2-1 | TRBV5-6 | many | CASSRVLWLGTRPNEQFF | TGTGCCAGCAGCAGAGTTCTGTGGTTAGGGACTCGCCCCAATGAGCAGTTCTTC
TRBD1 | TRBJ1-1 | TRBV27 | NA | CASSLWTTGQGAFTEAFF | TGTGCCAGCAGTTTATGGACAACGGGACAGGGGGCCTTCACTGAAGCTTTCTTT
NA | TRBJ1-1 | TRBV20-1 | many | CSARTGRSGNTEAFF | TGCAGTGCTAGAACAGGGAGGAGTGGTAACACTGAAGCTTTCTTT
NA | TRBJ1-3 | TRBV12-3/TRBV12-4 | few | CATGSSGNTIYF | TGTGCCACAGGGAGCTCTGGAAACACCATATATTTT
TRBD2 | TRBJ2-5 | TRBV7-3 | few | CASSQAGVQETQYF | TGTGCCAGCAGCCAAGCGGGAGTCCAAGAGACCCAGTACTTC
TRBD2 | TRBJ2-3 | TRBV20-1 | NA | CSARGSSGSLDTQYF | TGCAGTGCTAGAGGTTCTAGCGGGAGTCTAGATACGCAGTATTTT
NA | TRBJ1-3 | TRBV12-3/TRBV12-4 | NA | CASRKRTSGNTIYF | TGTGCCAGCAGAAAAAGGACCTCTGGAAACACCATATATTTT
NA | TRBJ2-7 | TRBV30 | many | CAWSPWIGAEQYF | TGTGCCTGGAGCCCCTGGATAGGGGCCGAGCAGTACTTC
NA | TRBJ2-7 | TRBV28 | many | CASSPLDSYEQYF | TGTGCCAGCAGTCCGTTGGACAGCTACGAGCAGTACTTC
TRBD1 | TRBJ2-7 | TRBV11-2 | many | CASSLGPGQRHYEQYF | TGTGCCAGCAGCTTAGGACCGGGACAGAGACACTACGAGCAGTACTTC
NA | TRBJ1-2 | TRBV5-6 | NA | CASSLGWSYGYTF | TGTGCCAGCAGCTTGGGATGGAGCTATGGCTACACCTTC
TRBD1 | TRBJ2-3 | TRBV2 | many | CASSEGTGGTDTQYF | TGTGCCAGCAGTGAAGGGACAGGGGGGACAGATACGCAGTATTTT
NA | TRBJ2-3 | TRBV7-2 | many | CASIDGSTDTQYF | TGTGCCAGCATCGACGGTTCCACAGATACGCAGTATTTT
NA | TRBJ2-7 | TRBV5-8 | NA | CASSFVFPYEQYF | TGTGCCAGCAGCTTTGTTTTTCCCTACGAGCAGTACTTC
NA | TRBJ1-3 | TRBV12-3/TRBV12-4 | many | CASSLLQLGNTIYF | TGTGCCAGCAGTTTATTACAACTCGGAAACACCATATATTTT
NA | TRBJ1-4 | TRBV11-2 | few | CASSAWPVEGSEKLFF | TGTGCCAGCAGCGCCTGGCCGGTAGAGGGTAGCGAAAAACTGTTTTTT
TRBD1 | TRBJ2-3 | TRBV10-2 | few | CASSEKSGTANALTDTQYF | TGCGCCAGCAGTGAGAAGTCGGGGACAGCCAACGCGCTCACAGATACGCAGTATTTT
NA | TRBJ1-5 | TRBV7-2 | NA | CASSRWEDQPPHF | TGTGCCAGCAGCCGATGGGAGGATCAGCCCCCGCATTTT
NA | TRBJ2-3 | TRBV10-3 | few | CAISNTGPPQDTQYF | TGTGCCATCAGCAACACCGGGCCGCCTCAAGATACGCAGTATTTT
NA | TRBJ1-5 | TRBV20-1 | NA | CSAIIGRIPIQPQHF | TGCAGTGCTATCATAGGGCGAATCCCAATTCAGCCCCAGCATTTT
TRBD2 | TRBJ2-3 | TRBV7-9 | few | CASSSAGGGSTDTQYF | TGTGCCAGCAGCTCCGCGGGGGGGGGAAGCACAGATACGCAGTATTTT
TRBD2 | TRBJ2-7 | TRBV20-1 | NA | CSASPGGGIYEQYF | TGCAGTGCTAGTCCCGGGGGGGGCATCTACGAGCAGTACTTC
TRBD1 | TRBJ1-5 | TRBV11-2 | many | CASSSGGNQPQHF | TGTGCCAGCAGCTCAGGGGGTAATCAGCCCCAGCATTTT
NA | TRBJ2-7 | TRBV6-1 | NA | CASSERDTAWDEQYF | TGTGCCAGCAGTGAAAGAGACACCGCCTGGGACGAGCAGTACTTC
TRBD2 | TRBJ2-1 | TRBV7-3 | NA | CASSPGLVHNEQFF | TGTGCCAGCAGCCCGGGACTAGTTCACAATGAGCAGTTCTTC
NA | TRBJ2-1 | TRBV3-1 | many | CASSQINEQFF | TGTGCCAGCAGTCAAATCAATGAGCAGTTCTTC
TRBD1 | TRBJ2-1 | TRBV28 | many | CASSSSQGANEQFF | TGTGCCAGCAGTTCCTCACAGGGGGCGAATGAGCAGTTCTTC
NA | TRBJ2-2 | TRBV10-3 | NA | CAISDGKNTGELFF | TGTGCCATCAGTGATGGAAAGAACACCGGGGAGCTGTTTTTT
TRBD1 | TRBJ1-2 | TRBV3-1 | few | CASSHTGQGARGYTF | TGTGCCAGCAGCCACACGGGACAGGGGGCACGTGGCTACACCTTC
NA | TRBJ1-5 | TRBV10-3 | NA | CAISEGGPQHF | TGTGCCATCAGTGAAGGGGGGCCCCAGCATTTT
NA | TRBJ2-5 | TRBV15 | NA | CATREGTNQEAQYF | TGTGCCACCAGGGAGGGGACAAACCAAGAGGCCCAGTACTTC
NA | TRBJ2-1 | TRBV19 | NA | CASSIGGRGDYNEQFF | TGTGCCAGTAGTATAGGGGGCAGGGGGGACTACAATGAGCAGTTCTTC